The next 27 T cell receptor beta chains were all read from a single sample in a study of vaccination and CD4 T cells after COVID-19. The treatment is: roughly 10-day PBMC culture with coronavirus spike peptide pools or control peptides (ViraFEST assay). No antigens are known for them. The Oncomine TCR Beta short-read assay was applied to DNA of cultured CD4+ T cells. TCRdb re-analysed the PCR reads in MiXCR, keeping a single row per CDR3 protein. This sample has almost 20,000 distinct CDR3 sequences, with around four fifths found just once. Sequences were derived from CD4+ T cells from blood, cultured in vitro, sampled after SARS-CoV-2 vaccination. These receptors came from a human donor who received a COVID-19 vaccine.

The rearrangement joins TRBV20-1 to TRBJ1-6; weak D call: TRBD1 (5 bases). The V and J ends lost 3 bases and 4 bases respectively, with 16 bases between them. There are 16 residues in the CDR3. Looked up from germline, CDR1 is DFQATT and CDR2 is SNEGSKA (reference sequence). CDR3 coding DNA: TGCAGTGCTAGGGGGGGACGGGGACGATATAATTCACCCCTCCACTTT. Translating gives CSARGGRGRYNSPLHF.

V gene TRBV15 combines with J gene TRBJ2-2; the D is unclear. The length of the CDR3 is 15 residues. Germline V gene lookup returns CDR1 LNHNV and CDR2 YYDKDF (reference sequence). V lost 0 bases and J 6 bases, leaving 11 bases between the germline ends. CDR3 sequence reads: CATSREGWVAGELFF. The CDR3 nucleotides are TGTGCCACCAGCAGAGAAGGTTGGGTAGCCGGGGAGCTGTTTTTT.

The V gene is TRBV20-1, the J gene TRBJ2-3; 7 nucleotides match TRBD1. In germline, CDR1 is DFQATT, CDR2 SNEGSKA (reference sequence). This CDR3 contains 15 residues. Trimming removed 1 base from V and 8 bases from J; junction bases left unmatched: 12. CDR3 sequence: CSARGDRAISATQYF. As DNA, the CDR3 is TGCAGTGCTAGAGGTGACAGGGCCATCTCAGCTACGCAGTATTTT.

The rearrangement links TRBV20-1 to TRBJ1-5; 12 bases map to TRBD1. Germline CDR1 reads DFQATT; CDR2 reads SNEGSKA (reference sequence). This CDR3 is 20 amino acids long. V was clipped by 2 bases and J by 0 bases; unmatched bases: 14. This chain's CDR3 is CSARKSGTGGLSHSNQPQHF. DNA of the CDR3: TGCAGTGCTAGAAAGTCCGGGACAGGGGGCCTTTCACATAGCAATCAGCCCCAGCATTTT.

The V gene is TRBV24-1, the J gene TRBJ2-3; perhaps TRBD1 as D (5 bases). Germline V lookup: CDR1 KGHDR, CDR2 SFDVKD. Trimming took off 4 bases at V and 0 bases at J, with 13 bases between the two ends. The CDR3 extends over 16 amino acids. In DNA, the CDR3 is TGTGCCACCAGTGACGCCGACAGCTCTAGCACAGATACGCAGTATTTT. It encodes CATSDADSSSTDTQYF.

Here the CDR3 reads CASTLGQGYEQYF. In DNA, the CDR3 is TGTGCCAGCACCCTTGGACAGGGCTACGAGCAGTACTTC. The rearrangement joins TRBV11-2 to TRBJ2-7, with TRBD1 identical over 8 bases. The V segment lost 7 bases and the J segment 3 bases; nucleotides outside the gene matches: 5. The germline V gene encodes CDR1 SGHAT and CDR2 FQNNGV. The length of the CDR3 is 13 residues.

This sequence joins TRBV7-6 and TRBJ2-7, with a weak D call TRBD1 (5 bases). V gave up 3 bases and J gave up 5 bases, with 11 bases separating them. Germline values: CDR1 SGHVS, CDR2 FNYEAQ. This CDR3 is 13 amino acids long. CDR3: CASSFFQGHEQYF. The DNA of the CDR3 is TGTGCCAGCAGCTTTTTCCAGGGCCACGAGCAGTACTTC.

This chain links TRBV30 with TRBJ2-1; 8 bases line up with TRBD2. The CDR3 loop spans 15 amino acids. Per the germline V gene, CDR1 is GTSNPN and CDR2 is SVGIG (reference sequence). J was trimmed by 12 bases and V by 5 bases; bases with no gene match: 18. Here the CDR3 reads CAWGTGLAGPMVQFF. The CDR3 DNA reads as TGTGCCTGGGGAACTGGACTAGCAGGGCCTATGGTGCAGTTCTTC.

This clonotype appeared once. The chain is built from TRBV2 and TRBJ2-2, with D possibly matching TRBD2 (7 bases). The ends were cut back, 5 bases at V and 6 bases at J, with 25 bases in the middle. CDR1 SNHLY and CDR2 FYNNEI come from the germline V gene. The CDR3 spans 18 residues. CDR3 DNA: TGTGCCAGCAGTCCCTCGAGAGGGGGGGCCCGTTTGGCCGGGGAGCTGTTTTTT. Translating gives CASSPSRGGARLAGELFF.

This chain links TRBV7-8 with TRBJ2-2; 13 nucleotides agree with TRBD2. J was trimmed by 7 bases and V by 4 bases; bases with no gene match: 9. From germline, CDR1 is SGHVS and CDR2 FQNEAQ. The CDR3 totals 17 residues. The CDR3 region has the DNA TGTGCCAGCAGCTCACTAGCGGGGGGGGAGCAAAGCGGGGAGCTGTTTTTT. It yields the protein CASSSLAGGEQSGELFF.

J is TRBJ1-4 and V is TRBV27; weak D call: TRBD1 (6 bases). Germline assignment: CDR1 MNHEY and CDR2 SMNVEV (reference sequence). The CDR3 is 15 residues long. V lost 6 bases, J lost 4 bases, and 15 bases lay in between. The CDR3 sequence is CASRRNGQLNEKLFF. The DNA of the CDR3 is TGTGCCAGCAGACGAAACGGACAGCTTAATGAAAAACTGTTTTTT.

The chain couples TRBV7-3 to TRBJ1-1; D uncertain. In germline, CDR1 is SGHTA, CDR2 FQGTGA. Trimming left V 2 bases short and J 6 bases short, with 10 bases between. The CDR3 loop spans 13 amino acids. The CDR3 here is CASSLVAESEAFF. The DNA for the CDR3 is TGTGCCAGCAGCTTAGTGGCAGAATCTGAAGCTTTCTTT.

This chain joins TRBV25-1 and TRBJ1-1; D is unresolved. V was pared by 7 bases and J by 0 bases, with 3 bases between. This CDR3 region has 11 residues. Per the germline V gene, CDR1 is MGHDK and CDR2 is SYGVNS. CDR3 protein: CASTLNTEAFF. Here the CDR3 DNA reads TGTGCCAGCACACTGAACACTGAAGCTTTCTTT.

This chain joins TRBV30 and TRBJ2-7, with 11 bases fitting TRBD2. The V and J ends lost 2 bases and 2 bases, in that order; junction bases with no gene match: 11. The CDR3 runs to 17 residues. From germline, CDR1 is GTSNPN and CDR2 SVGIG (reference sequence). In DNA, the CDR3 is TGTGCCTGGAGTAGGGGACCTAGCGGGGGGCCAACCTACGAGCAGTACTTC. It is translated as CAWSRGPSGGPTYEQYF.

The chain carries TRBV3-1 and TRBJ2-2; perhaps TRBD2 as D (5 bases). The CDR3 length is 15 residues. The germline V and J ends were trimmed by 4 bases and 5 bases, with 14 bases remaining between them. Per germline, CDR1 LGHDT and CDR2 YNNKEL (reference sequence). The CDR3 nucleotides read TGTGCCAGCAGCCTAGCCGGGGTGAGGACCGGGGAGCTGTTTTTT. Protein sequence: CASSLAGVRTGELFF.

The chain employs TRBV27 and TRBJ2-5, with TRBD1 matching over 9 bases. The J segment lost 4 bases and the V segment lost 2 bases, leaving 8 bases of the junction unmatched. The CDR3 covers 16 residues. The V gene's germline CDR1 is MNHEY and CDR2 SMNVEV (reference sequence). The CDR3 DNA sequence: TGTGCCAGCAGTTTAGCGTGGGACAGGGTCTTAGAGACCCAGTACTTC. Residues: CASSLAWDRVLETQYF.

In its sample, this clonotype was seen once. The V gene is TRBV20-1, the J gene TRBJ1-1; 8 bases match TRBD1. Germline values: CDR1 DFQATT, CDR2 SNEGSKA (reference sequence). Unmatched junction bases numbered 10, after V lost 0 bases and J lost 10 bases. This CDR3 is built from 14 residues. DNA for the CDR3: TGCAGTGCTAGAGATCCTTTCGGACAGGGCCGAGCTTTCTTT. This encodes CSARDPFGQGRAFF.

The chain has TRBV7-2 and TRBJ2-4; TRBD2 might be the D (5 bases). CDR1 SGHTA and CDR2 FQGNSA come from the germline V gene. The CDR3 contains 15 residues. The germline V and J ends were trimmed by 4 bases and 1 base, with 11 bases remaining between them. The CDR3 loop reads CASSSRVLAKNIQYF. CDR3 DNA sequence: TGTGCCAGCAGCTCGAGGGTACTGGCCAAAAACATTCAGTACTTC. Supplemented by reference TRBV7-2 and TRBJ2-4, the full variable domain reads GAGVSQSPSNKVTEKGKDVELRCDPISGHTALYWYRQSLGQGLEFLIYFQGNSAPDKSGLPSDRFSAERTGGSVSTLTIQRTQQEDSAVYLCASSSRVLAKNIQYFGAGTRLSVL.

V usage is TRBV19 and J usage is TRBJ1-6, with 11 nucleotides matching TRBD1. This CDR3 is built from 16 residues. J was trimmed by 5 bases and V by 5 bases; bases with no gene match: 5. Germline values: CDR1 LNHDA, CDR2 SQIVND (reference sequence). The CDR3 spells CASSPRTGGNNSPLHF. Written as DNA, the CDR3 is TGTGCCAGTAGTCCTCGGACAGGGGGCAATAATTCACCCCTCCACTTT.

This sequence joins TRBV7-9 and TRBJ1-3; 9 bases fit TRBD1. Germline V CDR1 and CDR2: SEHNR, FQNEAQ (reference sequence). The length of the CDR3 is 17 residues. The V gene end was trimmed by 5 bases and the J gene end by 0 bases; junction bases not matched to a gene: 8. The CDR3, as DNA: TGTGCCAGCAGCATGCCCCGGGACAGGGACTCTGGAAACACCATATATTTT. Translated, it gives CASSMPRDRDSGNTIYF.

This rearrangement joins TRBV12-3 or TRBV12-4 to TRBJ1-2, with unresolved D. The V end was cut by 8 bases, the J end by 0 bases, with 10 bases between. The CDR3 covers 13 residues. This chain's CDR3 is CASSSGTNYGYTF. Written as DNA, the CDR3 is TGTGCCAGCTCTTCGGGAACTAACTATGGCTACACCTTC.

The chain links TRBV20-1 to TRBJ2-3, with D perhaps given as TRBD1 or TRBD2 (6 bases each). The V end lost 6 bases, the J end lost 7 bases, and 26 bases lay between the germline ends. The germline V gene encodes CDR1 DFQATT and CDR2 SNEGSKA (reference sequence). The CDR3 has 16 amino acids. CDR3 amino acids: CSALPLLWGALNTQYF. CDR3 in DNA: TGCAGTGCCCTTCCCCTACTTTGGGGGGCGTTAAATACGCAGTATTTT.

This chain joins TRBV2 and TRBJ2-2, with a weak D call TRBD2 (5 bases). Germline assignment: CDR1 SNHLY and CDR2 FYNNEI. V shed 6 bases and J shed 4 bases, with 9 bases lying between them. The CDR3 is 13 amino acids. The CDR3 loop reads CASSGEITGELFF. The CDR3 nucleotides are TGTGCCAGCAGCGGGGAGATCACCGGGGAGCTGTTTTTT.

The chain uses TRBV7-3 and TRBJ1-3, with 7 bases aligning to TRBD1. Per germline, CDR1 SGHTA and CDR2 FQGTGA. The V gene end was trimmed by 3 bases and the J gene end by 0 bases; junction bases not matched to a gene: 2. This CDR3 is built from 15 residues. The CDR3, as DNA: TGTGCCAGCAGCTTGAGGGGGCCCTCTGGAAACACCATATATTTT. This translates into CASSLRGPSGNTIYF.

The V and J genes are TRBV10-2 and TRBJ2-2, with 12 bases identical to TRBD2. The V gene's germline CDR1 is WSHSY and CDR2 SAAADI. This CDR3 has 15 amino acids. Trimming removed 6 bases from V and 4 bases from J; junction bases left unmatched: 3. DNA for the CDR3: TGCGCCAGCAGGACTAGCGGGGGCGGCACCGGGGAGCTGTTTTTT. As protein: CASRTSGGGTGELFF.

The chain joins TRBV11-3 to TRBJ2-2; D tentatively fits TRBD1 or TRBD2 (5 bases each). In germline, CDR1 is SGHNT, CDR2 YENEEA. Trimming removed 7 bases from V and 6 bases from J, with 12 bases in between. The CDR3 loop spans 13 amino acids. The CDR3 reads CASTRDAAGELFF. In nucleotides, the CDR3 is TGTGCCAGCACCCGGGACGCGGCCGGGGAGCTGTTTTTT.

This clonotype has just one count. The chain couples TRBV6-1 to TRBJ2-7; D possibly corresponds to TRBD2 (6 bases). V dropped 1 base and J dropped 0 bases, with 10 bases sitting between them. There are 15 residues in the CDR3. CDR1 and CDR2 from the germline V gene are MNHNS and SASEGT. CDR3 loop: CASSEGGVISYEQYF. The DNA of the CDR3 is TGTGCCAGCAGTGAAGGGGGGGTCATCTCCTACGAGCAGTACTTC.